This TCR beta chain was obtained from a study of T-cell reconstitution after alpha-beta-depleted transplantation in children. Unique molecular identifiers were built into the TCRbeta library. TCRdb processed the PCR reads anew with MiXCR; each CDR3 protein has one entry. In the table there are some 490,000 distinct CDR3 sequences, about an eighth of which are singletons. The sequencing here drew on PBMCs from the stem cell graft donor, taken from the stem cell graft. The origin of this receptor is a human donor who donated a stem cell graft to a child with combined immunodeficiency.

The CDR3 coding sequence is TGTGCCAGCAGCCTCCCGGGACTAGCGGGGTCCTCGGAGACCCAGTACTTC. This codes for CASSLPGLAGSSETQYF. The chain employs TRBV9 and TRBJ2-5, with 13 bases identical to TRBD2. The junction had 11 bases not matched to a gene; V was cut back by 4 bases and J by 5 bases. CDR1 SGDLS and CDR2 YYNGEE come from the germline V gene. The CDR3 loop spans 17 amino acids.